The clone carrying this T cell receptor beta chain was seen a few times. As yet, its antigen is unknown. This CDR3 region has 13 residues. Germline V gene sequence: CDR1 MNHEY, CDR2 SMNVEV (reference sequence). The V end was cut by 2 bases, the J end by 2 bases, with 6 bases between. TCRdb reprocessed the reads with MiXCR, giving one entry per CDR3 protein. The data show about 14,000 distinct CDR3 sequences, approximately 22% seen once. The data were obtained in a study of liver allograft versus peripheral blood T cells. Looking at the study overall: Recipients' peripheral blood supplied the T cell receptor repertoires against which those in transplanted livers were compared. The study, taken as a whole, reports: Intragraft liver T cell receptor repertoires reportedly differed from peripheral blood repertoires.

The TCR originated in a human patient who had a liver transplant. Some of these T cells may belong to the graft donor. The chain recombines TRBV27 with TRBJ1-2; D is ambiguous. CDR3 nucleotides: TGTGCCAGCAGTTTACGACCGAACTATGGCTACACCTTC. Translating it yields CASSLRPNYGYTF.